Below are 27 T cell receptor beta chains sequenced from a single sample in a study of T cell repertoires in cytomegalovirus infection. TCRdb re-called the reads with MiXCR, one entry per CDR3 protein. The table shows approximately 76,000 distinct CDR3 sequences, with about 3.8% occurring only once. Sequenced sample: PBMCs. Every receptor here comes from a human donor in good health (CMV status not recorded). Some clones in this sample may be carry-over from other donors' samples.

In its sample, this clonotype was seen a few times. The chain couples TRBV27 to TRBJ2-7, with a tentative D call TRBD1 (6 bases). The CDR3 is 14 amino acids. Trimming removed 3 bases at V and 3 bases at J, with 12 bases between. Germline values: CDR1 MNHEY, CDR2 SMNVEV (reference sequence). CDR3 DNA: TGTGCCAGCAGTTTCTACGGACAGAGCTACGAGCAGTACTTC. It translates to CASSFYGQSYEQYF.

This clonotype was seen repeatedly, ten times or more. The rearrangement links TRBV20-1 to TRBJ2-7; D remains ambiguous. Germline values: CDR1 DFQATT, CDR2 SNEGSKA (reference sequence). Trimming removed 6 bases from V and 0 bases from J, with 18 bases in between. The CDR3 length is 15 residues. The CDR3 loop is CSATPRSWTSYEQYF. CDR3 nucleotide sequence: TGCAGTGCGACGCCCCGATCATGGACCTCCTACGAGCAGTACTTC.

This clonotype was seen repeatedly, ten times or more. The chain couples TRBV30 to TRBJ1-5; a possible D gene is TRBD1 (6 bases). From germline, CDR1 is GTSNPN and CDR2 SVGIG (reference sequence). Trimming took off 4 bases at V and 3 bases at J, with 10 bases between the two ends. CDR3 length: 13 residues. DNA for the CDR3: TGTGCCTGGAAAGGGGGGAACAATCAGCCCCAGCATTTT. Encoded protein: CAWKGGNNQPQHF.

This clonotype was seen many times. The chain links TRBV11-2 to TRBJ1-2; 9 bases map to TRBD1. The trim removed 3 bases at V and 9 bases at J, leaving 14 bases unmatched. The CDR3 has 16 residues. CDR1 is SGHAT, CDR2 FQNNGV, per germline. Written as DNA, the CDR3 is TGTGCCAGCAGCTTTCTCCGGAGCGGGACAGGGAGAAGCTACACCTTC. Its translation is CASSFLRSGTGRSYTF.

This clonotype was seen many times. This chain uses TRBV7-2 with TRBJ1-5, with no clear D. The V end was cut by 0 bases, the J end by 3 bases, with 3 bases between. Germline CDR1 is SGHTA and CDR2 is FQGNSA. The CDR3 length is 13 residues. The CDR3 is CASSLANNQPQHF. CDR3 nucleotides: TGTGCCAGCAGCTTAGCGAACAATCAGCCCCAGCATTTT.

This clonotype showed up many times. The J gene is TRBJ2-7, the V gene TRBV28, with D perhaps assigned TRBD1 or TRBD2 (5 bases each). The germline V gene encodes CDR1 MDHEN and CDR2 SYDVKM. Trimming left V 5 bases short and J 2 bases short, with 13 bases between. CDR3 size: 14 residues. CDR3 nucleotides: TGTGCCAGCAGTCCGGTCAGGGACCCCTACGAGCAGTACTTC. It is translated as CASSPVRDPYEQYF.

By its share, this clonotype is medium-sized. The chain recombines TRBV7-6 with TRBJ1-6; no firm D call. Trimming left V 0 bases short and J 8 bases short, with 20 bases between. CDR3 size: 18 residues. CDR1 and CDR2 from the germline V gene are SGHVS and FNYEAQ. This CDR3 reads CASSLAGYRPVKDSPLHF. As DNA, the CDR3 is TGTGCCAGCAGCTTAGCCGGGTACCGCCCGGTGAAGGATTCACCCCTCCACTTT.

This clonotype was counted at least ten times. The chain links TRBV6-4 to TRBJ2-3; 10 bases agree with TRBD1. This CDR3 has 16 residues. V was clipped by 5 bases and J by 0 bases; unmatched bases: 5. CDR1 is MRHNA and CDR2 is SNTAGT in the germline V gene. The chain's CDR3 is CASSLPTGGSTDTQYF. Written as DNA, the CDR3 is TGTGCCAGCAGTCTCCCGACAGGGGGCAGCACAGATACGCAGTATTTT.

This clonotype was seen ten or more times. The chain links TRBV7-2 to TRBJ1-6, with D perhaps TRBD1 (5 bases). V lost 5 bases, J lost 14 bases, and 19 bases lay in between. Germline loops: CDR1 SGHTA, CDR2 FQGNSA. CDR3 size: 14 residues. The CDR3 spells CASSVSHGAASLHF. CDR3 DNA: TGTGCCAGCAGCGTATCCCACGGGGCTGCTTCCCTCCACTTT. The full variable domain, in which reference TRBV7-2 and TRBJ1-6 provide the parts outside the CDR3, is GAGVSQSPSNKVTEKGKDVELRCDPISGHTALYWYRQSLGQGLEFLIYFQGNSAPDKSGLPSDRFSAERTGGSVSTLTIQRTQQEDSAVYLCASSVSHGAASLHFGNGTRLTVT.

This clonotype was seen many times. The chain recombines TRBV20-1 with TRBJ2-3; no reliable D call. The CDR3 runs to 12 residues. Trimming removed 6 bases at V and 1 base at J, with 8 bases between. Germline CDR1 is DFQATT and CDR2 is SNEGSKA (reference sequence). CDR3 coding DNA: TGCAGTGCCAAGAGTGGCACAGATACGCAGTATTTT. It yields the protein CSAKSGTDTQYF.

This clonotype was observed many times. J is TRBJ1-2 and V is TRBV11-1; 9 nucleotides line up with TRBD1. After removal of 5 bases from V and 4 bases from J, the junction contained 5 bases not matched to a gene. The CDR3 loop spans 14 amino acids. Per the germline V gene, CDR1 is SGHAT and CDR2 is FQDESV (reference sequence). The chain's CDR3 is CASSPMTGGYGYTF. The CDR3 bases are TGTGCCAGCAGCCCCATGACAGGGGGCTATGGCTACACCTTC.

This clonotype was observed at least ten times. The chain carries TRBV7-2 and TRBJ1-2; unclear D gene. The V and J ends lost 0 bases and 6 bases respectively, with 5 bases between them. Germline loops: CDR1 SGHTA, CDR2 FQGNSA. This CDR3 has 12 amino acids. The CDR3 sequence: CASSLASHGYTF. The CDR3 coding sequence is TGTGCCAGCAGCTTAGCCAGTCATGGCTACACCTTC.

This clonotype has ten or more counts. The chain is built from TRBV7-2 and TRBJ2-3; maybe TRBD2 (6 bases). CDR3 length equals 14 residues. V was pared by 3 bases and J by 3 bases, with 10 bases between. Germline CDR1 SGHTA, CDR2 FQGNSA. This CDR3 is CASSLVAETDTQYF. The CDR3 nucleotides read TGTGCCAGCAGCTTGGTAGCGGAAACAGATACGCAGTATTTT.

This clonotype was observed many times. The chain combines TRBV12-5 with TRBJ1-2; perhaps TRBD1 as D (5 bases). Per germline, CDR1 LGHNT and CDR2 FRNRAP. The V end was cut by 7 bases, the J end by 1 base, with 16 bases between. This CDR3 contains 15 residues. The CDR3 DNA sequence: TGTGCTAGTGATGTGGCGGCGGGGGGTAACTATGGCTACACCTTC. Translating it yields CASDVAAGGNYGYTF. Complete variable domain (other parts from reference TRBV12-5 and TRBJ1-2): DARVTQTPRHKVTEMGQEVTMRCQPILGHNTVFWYRQTMMQGLELLAYFRNRAPLDDSGMPKDRFSAEMPDATLATLKIQPSEPRDSAVYFCASDVAAGGNYGYTFGSGTRLTVV.

This clonotype was picked up many times. The chain is built from TRBV4-2 and TRBJ1-4; 7 bases map to TRBD1. In germline, CDR1 is LGHNA, CDR2 YNFKEQ. There are 16 residues in the CDR3. Trimming at V came to 4 bases and at J to 0 bases, leaving 5 bases not matched to a gene. The CDR3 here is CASSRWGQTTNEKLFF. The DNA of the CDR3 is TGTGCCAGCAGCCGATGGGGACAGACAACTAATGAAAAACTGTTTTTT.

This clonotype was seen ten or more times. The chain links TRBV6-1 to TRBJ2-5, with a weak D call TRBD2 (6 bases). CDR1 MNHNS and CDR2 SASEGT come from the germline V gene. This CDR3 spans 13 amino acids. Trimming cost V 7 bases and J 1 base, with 10 bases left between them. CDR3 residues: CASTKGLQETQYF. The CDR3 nucleotides are TGTGCCAGCACCAAGGGACTCCAAGAGACCCAGTACTTC.

This clonotype showed up many times. J is TRBJ2-5 and V is TRBV7-2; 7 positions agree with TRBD1. The junction had 8 bases not matched to a gene; V was cut back by 6 bases and J by 1 base. This CDR3 has 15 amino acids. The V gene's germline CDR1 is SGHTA and CDR2 FQGNSA. In DNA, the CDR3 is TGTGCCAGCAGACTACGACAGGGCATCCAAGAGACCCAGTACTTC. This codes for CASRLRQGIQETQYF.

In this sample, this clonotype turned up many times. The chain combines TRBV28 with TRBJ1-6; 7 nucleotides line up with TRBD1. Germline V gene data show CDR1 as MDHEN and CDR2 as SYDVKM. Trimming took 6 bases from V and 7 from J; bases not matched to a gene: 15. CDR3 length: 17 residues. CDR3 nucleotides: TGTGCCAGCAGGACCCGGCCGTACGACAGGGTAAATTCACCCCTCCACTTT. Amino acids: CASRTRPYDRVNSPLHF.

This clonotype was observed at least ten times. V is TRBV7-2 and J is TRBJ1-1; no clear D. The V gene lost 0 bases and the J gene lost 0 bases, with 8 bases spanning the gap. CDR1 and CDR2 from the germline V gene are SGHTA and FQGNSA. CDR3 size: 15 residues. The CDR3 sequence is CASSLAGRMNTEAFF. CDR3 bases: TGTGCCAGCAGCTTAGCAGGTCGGATGAACACTGAAGCTTTCTTT. The entire variable domain, with the rest obtained from reference TRBV7-2 and TRBJ1-1, is as follows: GAGVSQSPSNKVTEKGKDVELRCDPISGHTALYWYRQSLGQGLEFLIYFQGNSAPDKSGLPSDRFSAERTGGSVSTLTIQRTQQEDSAVYLCASSLAGRMNTEAFFGQGTRLTVV.

This clonotype was seen many times. The chain joins TRBV15 to TRBJ1-5; 8 bases are a match to TRBD1. V shed 1 base, J shed 6 bases, and the junction held 11 bases outside the gene matches. CDR1 is LNHNV and CDR2 is YYDKDF in the germline V gene (reference sequence). This CDR3 spans 17 amino acids. CDR3 in amino acids: CATSRGPDRASGQPQHF. The CDR3 coding sequence is TGTGCCACCAGCAGAGGGCCGGACAGGGCGTCGGGTCAGCCCCAGCATTTT.

This clonotype has ten or more counts. This chain connects TRBV20-1 to TRBJ2-7; D possibly uses TRBD1 or TRBD2 (6 bases each). CDR3 length: 17 residues. Germline values: CDR1 DFQATT, CDR2 SNEGSKA (reference sequence). The V end lost 3 bases, the J end lost 4 bases, and 25 bases lay between the germline ends. Written as DNA, the CDR3 is TGCAGTGCTAGCCCTGACAGGAGGGTTTGGGGGCGGTACGAGCAGTACTTC. This translates into CSASPDRRVWGRYEQYF.

Many counts were recorded for this clonotype. This chain joins TRBV6-2 or TRBV6-3 and TRBJ1-1, with D perhaps matching TRBD1 (5 bases). From germline, CDR1 is MNHEY and CDR2 SVGEGT. Trimming pared 0 bases from V and 7 bases from J, leaving 12 bases between. The CDR3 has 14 amino acids. This chain's CDR3 is CASSYSDGGNEAFF. CDR3 bases: TGTGCCAGCAGTTACTCGGACGGGGGAAATGAAGCTTTCTTT.

This clonotype was detected many times. J is TRBJ1-1 and V is TRBV27; a weak D match, TRBD1 (5 bases). Germline values: CDR1 MNHEY, CDR2 SMNVEV (reference sequence). V was pared by 0 bases and J by 5 bases, with 10 bases between. The CDR3 loop spans 14 amino acids. CDR3 DNA sequence: TGTGCCAGCAGTTTATCGGGGGTTTGGACTGAAGCTTTCTTT. Protein sequence: CASSLSGVWTEAFF.

At least ten counts were recorded for this clonotype. The V and J genes are TRBV28 and TRBJ1-3; D remains ambiguous. V was trimmed by 6 bases and J by 0 bases, leaving 9 bases between them. CDR3 size: 14 residues. Looked up from germline, CDR1 is MDHEN and CDR2 is SYDVKM. CDR3 loop: CASSLQVSGNTIYF. The CDR3 DNA sequence: TGTGCCAGCAGCCTCCAGGTCTCTGGAAACACCATATATTTT. Together with reference TRBV28 and TRBJ1-3, the CDR3 gives the full variable domain: DVKVTQSSRYLVKRTGEKVFLECVQDMDHENMFWYRQDPGLGLRLIYFSYDVKMKEKGDIPEGYSVSREKKERFSLILESASTNQTSMYLCASSLQVSGNTIYFGEGSWLTVV.

This clonotype occurred many times. The chain employs TRBV27 and TRBJ2-3; tentative D call: TRBD2 (7 bases). The CDR3 runs to 16 residues. Germline CDR1 reads MNHEY; CDR2 reads SMNVEV (reference sequence). V lost 3 bases, J lost 5 bases, and 18 bases lay in between. The CDR3 nucleotides are TGTGCCAGCAGTTTGAGGGCCGGGGGGCTCGGAGATACGCAGTATTTT. Translating gives CASSLRAGGLGDTQYF.

This clonotype was counted many times. The rearrangement joins TRBV5-6 to TRBJ1-3; D remains unclear. V was trimmed by 0 bases and J by 0 bases, leaving 13 bases between them. The CDR3 has 17 residues. Germline CDR1 and CDR2: SGHDT and YYEEEE. CDR3 DNA sequence: TGTGCCAGCAGCTTGGATGTCTCCTTAAGCTCTGGAAACACCATATATTTT. The encoded protein is CASSLDVSLSSGNTIYF.

This clonotype was recorded at least ten times. The chain links TRBV29-1 to TRBJ2-1, with D perhaps TRBD1 or TRBD2 (5 bases each). The CDR3 has 14 amino acids. Germline V lookup: CDR1 SQVTM, CDR2 ANQGSEA. The V gene lost 8 bases and the J gene lost 0 bases, with 14 bases spanning the gap. The CDR3 is CSYNGGSSYNEQFF. The CDR3 DNA follows: TGCAGCTATAATGGGGGAAGCTCCTACAATGAGCAGTTCTTC.